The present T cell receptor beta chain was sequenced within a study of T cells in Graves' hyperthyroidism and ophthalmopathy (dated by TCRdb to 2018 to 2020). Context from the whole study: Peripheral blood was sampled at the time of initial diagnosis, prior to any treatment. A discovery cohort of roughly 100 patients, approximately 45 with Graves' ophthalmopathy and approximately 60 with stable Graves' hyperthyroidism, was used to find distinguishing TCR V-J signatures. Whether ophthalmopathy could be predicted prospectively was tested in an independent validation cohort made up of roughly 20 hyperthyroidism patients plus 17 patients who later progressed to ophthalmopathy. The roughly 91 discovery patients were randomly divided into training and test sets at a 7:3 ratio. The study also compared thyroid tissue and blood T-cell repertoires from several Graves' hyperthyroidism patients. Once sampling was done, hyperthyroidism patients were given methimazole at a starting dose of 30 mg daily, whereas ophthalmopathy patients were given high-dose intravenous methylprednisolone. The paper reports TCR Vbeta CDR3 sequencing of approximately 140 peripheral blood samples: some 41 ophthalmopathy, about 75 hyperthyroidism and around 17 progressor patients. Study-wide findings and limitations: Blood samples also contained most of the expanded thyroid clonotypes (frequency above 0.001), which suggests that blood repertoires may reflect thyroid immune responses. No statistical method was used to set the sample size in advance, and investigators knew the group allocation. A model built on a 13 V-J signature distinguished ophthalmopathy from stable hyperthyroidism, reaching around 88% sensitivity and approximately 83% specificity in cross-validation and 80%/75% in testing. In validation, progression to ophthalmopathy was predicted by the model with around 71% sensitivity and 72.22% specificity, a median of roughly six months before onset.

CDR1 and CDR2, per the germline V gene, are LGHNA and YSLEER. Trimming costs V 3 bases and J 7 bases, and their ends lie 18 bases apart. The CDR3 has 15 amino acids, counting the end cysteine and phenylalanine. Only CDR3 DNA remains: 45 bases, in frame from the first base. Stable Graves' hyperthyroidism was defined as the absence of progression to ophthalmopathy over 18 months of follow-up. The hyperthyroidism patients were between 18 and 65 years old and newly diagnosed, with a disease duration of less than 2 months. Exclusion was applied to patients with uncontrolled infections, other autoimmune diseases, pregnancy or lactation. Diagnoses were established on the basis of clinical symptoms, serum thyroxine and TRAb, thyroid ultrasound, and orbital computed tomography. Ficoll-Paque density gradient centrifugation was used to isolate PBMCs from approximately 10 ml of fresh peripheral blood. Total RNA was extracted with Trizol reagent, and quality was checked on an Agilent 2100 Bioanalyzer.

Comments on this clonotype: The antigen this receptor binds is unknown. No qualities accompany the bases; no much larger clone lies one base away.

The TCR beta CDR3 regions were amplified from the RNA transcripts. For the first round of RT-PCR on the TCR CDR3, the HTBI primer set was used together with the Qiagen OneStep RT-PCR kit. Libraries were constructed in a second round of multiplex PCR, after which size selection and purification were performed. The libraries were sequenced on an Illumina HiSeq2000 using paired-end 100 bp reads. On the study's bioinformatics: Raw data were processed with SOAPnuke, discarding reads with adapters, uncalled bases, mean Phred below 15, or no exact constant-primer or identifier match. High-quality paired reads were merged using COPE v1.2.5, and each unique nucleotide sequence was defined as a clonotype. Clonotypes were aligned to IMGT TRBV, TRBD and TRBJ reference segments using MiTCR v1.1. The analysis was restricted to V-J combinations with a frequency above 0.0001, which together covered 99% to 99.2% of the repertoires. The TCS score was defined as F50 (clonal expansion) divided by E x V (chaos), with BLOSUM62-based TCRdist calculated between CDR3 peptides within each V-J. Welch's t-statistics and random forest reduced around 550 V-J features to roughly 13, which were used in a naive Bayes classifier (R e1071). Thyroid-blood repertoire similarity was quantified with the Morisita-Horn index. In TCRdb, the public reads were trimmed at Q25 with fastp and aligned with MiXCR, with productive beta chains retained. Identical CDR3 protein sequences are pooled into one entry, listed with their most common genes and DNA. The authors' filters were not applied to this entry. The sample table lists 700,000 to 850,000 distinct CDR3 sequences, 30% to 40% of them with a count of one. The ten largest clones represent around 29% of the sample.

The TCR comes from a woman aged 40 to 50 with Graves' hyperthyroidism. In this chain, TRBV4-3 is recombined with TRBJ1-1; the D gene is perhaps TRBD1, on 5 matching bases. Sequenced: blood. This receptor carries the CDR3 CASSQDRGVSGEAFF. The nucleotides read TGCGCCAGCAGCCAGGATCGGGGGGTGAGCGGTGAAGCTTTCTTT.